This T cell receptor beta chain was recovered during a study of T cell repertoires in cytomegalovirus infection (dated by TCRdb to the late 2010s). Study-wide context: Because public TCR beta signatures pointed to carriage of CMV infection together with the matching HLA type, the HLA type of each donor mattered for the analysis. Study-wide findings and limitations: The ex vivo response was dominated by HLA-C-restricted CMV-specific TCR beta clonotypes, which also provided the single most frequent clonotype in two of eight donors. In both this cohort and an independent roughly 330-donor cohort, the cumulative frequency of public TCR beta family members distinguished carriers of CMV infection plus the relevant HLA type.

Counted from cysteine to phenylalanine, this CDR3 has 16 amino acids. Here the CDR3 DNA is all that survives: 48 bases in frame from base 1. The germline V gene (reference sequence) yields SGHAT for CDR1 and FQDESV for CDR2. V sheds 2 bases and J sheds 6 bases, leaving 17 bases between their ends. Concerning this clonotype itself: Its antigen remains unidentified. A much bigger clone sits one base away, suggesting this may be a read error.

The sequencer listed for this sample is Illumina HiSeq 1500. The raw public data were reprocessed by TCRdb itself: fastp quality trimming at Q25, MiXCR clonotype calling, in-frame beta chains only. For every CDR3 protein sequence, its rows merge into one entry that carries the most common genes and DNA. The sample has about 680,000 distinct CDR3 sequences on record, 20% to 25% of them singletons. Around 7.6% of the sample comes from the top ten. This receptor was taken from a human donor in good health (CMV status not recorded). Some clones in this sample may be carry-over from other donors' samples. The chain couples TRBV11-1 to TRBJ2-1; the D gene identity is not certain. Input material: CD8+ T cells from PBMCs. The nucleotide sequence is given as TGTGCCAGCAGCTTACGCCTCACCGGGCCCTGCAATGAGCAGTTCTTC. Translated, this gives CASSLRLTGPCNEQFF.